Listed below are T cell receptor beta chains from one sample, sequenced in a study of T cells after posttransplantation cyclophosphamide. TCRdb's table, derived via immunoSEQ multiplex PCR, lists solely in-frame clones and lacks some. This table holds 34,000 or so clones, around nine tenths found once. The material sequenced was naive CD4+ T cells sorted from blood. Receptor source: a man aged 25 to 45 in good health and a related stem cell transplant donor. Each CDR3 is given with its conserved first and last residue. A D gene is named only where the DNA matches it firmly. Clone size is stated in some rows and not others, as once, few, many or a class when expanded.

clone size,D gene,J gene,V gene,CDR3 DNA,CDR3 protein
.,.,TRBJ1-3,TRBV18,TGTGCCAGCTCACCACTTGGACAAACAGGAGACACCATATATTTT,CASSPLGQTGDTIYF
.,TRBD1,TRBJ1-1,TRBV7-2,TGTGCCAGCAGCTTACATCGACAGGGCAACACTGAAGCTTTCTTT,CASSLHRQGNTEAFF
.,.,TRBJ2-3,TRBV28,TGTGCCAGCAGTTCTCCGACTATTGGGCTCGGCACAGATACGCAGTATTTT,CASSSPTIGLGTDTQYF
.,.,TRBJ1-4,TRBV7-8,TGTGCCAGCAGCTTGGTGGGGGCCCTAGAAAAACTGTTTTTT,CASSLVGALEKLFF
once,TRBD1,TRBJ2-1,TRBV7-2,TGTGCCAGCAGCCGCCGGACAGGGATTGAGCAGTTCTTC,CASSRRTGIEQFF
.,TRBD1,TRBJ1-2,TRBV2,TGTGCCAGCCGTCCGGGACAGGGGGTAGAATATGGCTACACCTTC,CASRPGQGVEYGYTF
.,.,TRBJ1-5,TRBV7-9,TGTGCCAGCAACTTAGAGATATCCGGGAATCAGCCCCAGCATTTT,CASNLEISGNQPQHF
.,.,TRBJ1-1,TRBV28,TGTGCCAGCAGTTTCCCCCCCCAGGGCGCTGAAGCTTTCTTT,CASSFPPQGAEAFF
.,.,TRBJ1-4,TRBV19,TGTGCCAGTAGTATTGCTGGAGGGAGTAAGGAAAAACTGTTTTTT,CASSIAGGSKEKLFF
.,TRBD2,TRBJ2-3,TRBV7-9,TGTGCCAGCAGCTTCCTAGCGGGGGGCCGTAGCACAGATACGCAGTATTTT,CASSFLAGGRSTDTQYF
.,TRBD2,TRBJ2-1,TRBV7-9,TGTGCCAGCATCCTACGGGGGGGCTCCTACAATGAGCAGTTCTTC,CASILRGGSYNEQFF
.,.,TRBJ2-3,TRBV4-3,TGCGCCAGCAGCCAAGATAGAGAACAGGTACCCCCAGATACGCAGTATTTT,CASSQDREQVPPDTQYF
.,TRBD2,TRBJ2-4,TRBV2,TGTGCCAGCCGCCCCTTTGGCGGGGGGGCCCCGGCCAAAAACATTCAGTACTTC,CASRPFGGGAPAKNIQYF
.,.,TRBJ1-2,TRBV7-2,TGTGCCAGCAGCTTATCCGTCGACACCCACTATGGCTACACCTTC,CASSLSVDTHYGYTF
.,.,TRBJ2-7,TRBV28,TGTGCCAGCAGTCCTGTGGGCCGGAACGAGCAGTACTTC,CASSPVGRNEQYF
.,.,TRBJ2-5,TRBV29-1,TGCAGCGCCCGCGGGGTAATTCAAGAGACCCAGTACTTC,CSARGVIQETQYF
.,TRBD1,TRBJ1-5,TRBV19,TGTGCCAGTAGTCGCCGAGACAGGGGTCAGCCCCAGCATTTT,CASSRRDRGQPQHF
once,.,TRBJ1-5,TRBV7-6,TGTGCCAGCAGCTTAGGGGGGGGTCCCCAGCCCCAGCATTTT,CASSLGGGPQPQHF
.,TRBD1,TRBJ1-1,TRBV5-4,TGTGCCAGCAGCCGGGGACAGATGAACACTGAAGCTTTCTTT,CASSRGQMNTEAFF
.,.,TRBJ1-2,TRBV28,TGTGCCAGCAGTTCCCAAGGAGATCCGAACTATGGCTACACCTTC,CASSSQGDPNYGYTF